Listed here is a single TCR beta chain. The entry originates in a study of shared clonotypes between healthy human individuals. Only in-frame clones appear in the TCRdb table, and some are missing; sequencing was by immunoSEQ multiplex PCR. The sample shows 2 million to 2.5 million clones, 95% of them seen only once. The CDR3 has 15 residues. Germline lookup yields CDR1 SGHRS and CDR2 YFSETQ. Trimming cost V 0 bases and J 8 bases, with 17 bases left between them. The sample consisted of naive CD4+ T cells sorted from blood. Subset here: CD45RA+ positively selected. The rearrangement joins TRBV5-1 to TRBJ1-2; D is ambiguous. The sequence was obtained from a man aged 18 to 35 in good health. CDR3 coding DNA: TGCGCCAGCAGCTTGGGGGCCCAGATAGGCTCCGGCTACACCTTC. Its protein product is CASSLGAQIGSGYTF.